The sequence of this TCR beta chain was determined in a study of OX40 agonist ivuxolimab in advanced cancers. Study as a whole: Ivuxolimab is an agonistic anti-OX40 (CD134) antibody, and patients were treated with it. Previous treatment with anti-PD-1, anti-PD-L1 or anti-CTLA-4 therapy was allowed; 35% to 50% had received some.

Patients were excluded for autoimmune disease history or systemic immunosuppression. Measured with immunoSEQ multiplex PCR; TCRdb has only the in-frame clones, and not every one. The sample records 82,000 or so clones, roughly 92% being singletons. This CDR3 comprises 16 residues. V was clipped by 5 bases and J by 2 bases; unmatched bases: 3. The V gene's germline CDR1 is MNHEY and CDR2 SMNVEV (reference sequence). The origin of this receptor is an adult with an advanced solid tumor such as melanoma, head and neck, liver or kidney cancer. Sample: CD4+ or CD8+ T cells sorted from blood, taken in a trial of the OX40 agonist ivuxolimab. The chain uses TRBV27 and TRBJ2-6; TRBD2 agrees at 10 bases. The CDR3 DNA reads as TGTGCCAGCAGTGGAGCGGGGGGGACTGGGGCCAACGTCCTGACTTTC. Its translation is CASSGAGGTGANVLTF.